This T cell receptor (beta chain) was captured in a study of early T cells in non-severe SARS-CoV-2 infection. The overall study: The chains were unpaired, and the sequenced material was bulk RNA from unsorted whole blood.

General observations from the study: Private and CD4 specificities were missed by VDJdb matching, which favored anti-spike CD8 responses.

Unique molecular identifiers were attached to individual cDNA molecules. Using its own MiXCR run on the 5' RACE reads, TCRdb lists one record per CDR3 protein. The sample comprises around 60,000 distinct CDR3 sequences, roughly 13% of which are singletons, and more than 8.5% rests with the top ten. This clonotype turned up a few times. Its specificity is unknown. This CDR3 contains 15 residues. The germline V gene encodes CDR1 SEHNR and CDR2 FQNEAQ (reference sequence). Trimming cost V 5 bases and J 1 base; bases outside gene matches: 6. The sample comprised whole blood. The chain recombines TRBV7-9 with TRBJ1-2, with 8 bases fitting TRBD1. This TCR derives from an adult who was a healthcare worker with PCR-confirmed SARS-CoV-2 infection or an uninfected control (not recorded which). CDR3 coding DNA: TGTGCCAGCAGCCCCTGGACAGGGAATAACTATGGCTACACCTTC. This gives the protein CASSPWTGNNYGYTF.